Listed below are T cell receptor beta chains from one sample, sequenced in a study of early T cells in non-severe SARS-CoV-2 infection. In TCRdb, the 5' RACE reads were re-called with MiXCR into one record per CDR3 protein. The table includes more than 50,000 distinct CDR3 sequences, 9% to 15% detected once. Sequenced material: whole blood, taken at baseline. The receptors were gathered from an adult who was a healthcare worker with PCR-confirmed SARS-CoV-2 infection or an uninfected control (not recorded which). Each CDR3 is given with its conserved first and last residue. Each record gives: clone size, J gene, D gene, V gene, CDR3 DNA, CDR3 protein. The D gene is left open where the match is weak. Some rows have no size entry. The others give once, few or many, or a class for an expanded clone.

size: many; J: TRBJ2-7; D: -; V: TRBV28; DNA: TGTGCCAGCAGTTTACGCCGGGACTTCTACGAGCAGTACTTC; CDR3: CASSLRRDFYEQYF
size: -; J: TRBJ2-1; D: TRBD2; V: TRBV9; DNA: TGTGCCAGCACCGTAGGCACTAGCGGAACTAATGAGCAGTTCTTC; CDR3: CASTVGTSGTNEQFF
size: -; J: TRBJ2-2; D: -; V: TRBV27; DNA: TGTGCCAGCAGTTGGGGGACCTGGACCGGGGAGCTGTTTTTT; CDR3: CASSWGTWTGELFF
size: -; J: TRBJ2-2; D: TRBD2; V: TRBV12-3/TRBV12-4; DNA: TGTGCCAGCAGTCCACACCTAGCGGGAGTGGCCGGGGAGCTGTTTTTT; CDR3: CASSPHLAGVAGELFF
size: few; J: TRBJ1-5; D: -; V: TRBV29-1; DNA: TGCAGCGCGTGCCTTGGGGAAGATCAGCCCCAGCATTTT; CDR3: CSACLGEDQPQHF
size: -; J: TRBJ2-2; D: -; V: TRBV12-3/TRBV12-4; DNA: TGTGCCAGCAGTCCCGGAATCCGGGAGCTGTTTTTT; CDR3: CASSPGIRELFF
size: -; J: TRBJ1-1; D: -; V: TRBV5-3; DNA: TGTGCCAGAAGCTTGTATGCTATGAACACTGAAGCTTTCTTT; CDR3: CARSLYAMNTEAFF
size: many; J: TRBJ1-5; D: -; V: TRBV6-2/TRBV6-3; DNA: TGTGCCAGCAGTTATGATGGAGGTCAGCCCCAGCATTTT; CDR3: CASSYDGGQPQHF
size: -; J: TRBJ2-3; D: TRBD2; V: TRBV20-1; DNA: TGCAGGGGGACTAGCGGGAGCGTGGCTACGCAGTATTTT; CDR3: CRGTSGSVATQYF
size: many; J: TRBJ1-5; D: -; V: TRBV6-6; DNA: TGTGCCAGCAGCCAAATTAGCAATCAGCCCCAGCATTTT; CDR3: CASSQISNQPQHF
size: many; J: TRBJ2-5; D: -; V: TRBV11-2; DNA: TGTGCCAGCAGCTTACGAAGAAAAGAGACCCAGTACTTC; CDR3: CASSLRRKETQYF
size: many; J: TRBJ2-2; D: TRBD1; V: TRBV18; DNA: TGTGCCAGCTCACCAATAGGACAGGGGAACACCGGGGAGCTGTTTTTT; CDR3: CASSPIGQGNTGELFF
size: -; J: TRBJ2-7; D: -; V: TRBV21-1; DNA: TGTGCCAGCGGTAAGGGGAGGTACGAGCAGTACTTC; CDR3: CASGKGRYEQYF
size: many; J: TRBJ2-5; D: TRBD2; V: TRBV7-2; DNA: TGTGCCAGCACAGGGACTAGCGGGATTTCGTCCGAGACCCAGTACTTC; CDR3: CASTGTSGISSETQYF
size: -; J: TRBJ2-3; D: TRBD2; V: TRBV7-3; DNA: TGTGCCAGCAGCTCTCTCGGACTAGCGGGAGCAGATACGCAGTATTTT; CDR3: CASSSLGLAGADTQYF
size: few; J: TRBJ1-1; D: -; V: TRBV29-1; DNA: TGCAGCGTTGGTAAGGGAAACACTGAAGCTTTCTTT; CDR3: CSVGKGNTEAFF
size: medium-sized; J: TRBJ2-1; D: TRBD2; V: TRBV29-1; DNA: TGCAGCGTTCTTAGGCGGGAGGGCCGCGGGGAGCAGTTCTTC; CDR3: CSVLRREGRGEQFF
size: -; J: TRBJ2-4; D: TRBD1; V: TRBV19; DNA: TGTGCCAGTAGTCTTAGACAGGGGAAAGTAGCCAAAAACATTCAGTACTTC; CDR3: CASSLRQGKVAKNIQYF
size: many; J: TRBJ2-1; D: TRBD2; V: TRBV20-1; DNA: TGCAGTGCTAGATCACTAGCGGGAGGTTCCTACAATGAGCAGTTCTTC; CDR3: CSARSLAGGSYNEQFF
size: many; J: TRBJ1-6; D: -; V: TRBV11-2; DNA: TGTGCCAGCAGCTACGGGACAACCAATTCACCCCTCCACTTT; CDR3: CASSYGTTNSPLHF
size: -; J: TRBJ1-4; D: TRBD1; V: TRBV12-5; DNA: TGTGCTAGTGGGAAAGACAGGGGAAATGAAAAACTGTTTTTT; CDR3: CASGKDRGNEKLFF
size: few; J: TRBJ1-2; D: -; V: TRBV12-3/TRBV12-4; DNA: TGTGCCAGCAGTTTAAGGGGCCTGGGAGAGGGAAGTAACTATGGCTACACCTTC; CDR3: CASSLRGLGEGSNYGYTF
size: -; J: TRBJ1-4; D: -; V: TRBV7-9; DNA: TGTGCCAGCAGCCTACGACAGGCGATTAATGAAAAACTGTTTTTT; CDR3: CASSLRQAINEKLFF
size: few; J: TRBJ2-3; D: -; V: TRBV4-2; DNA: TGTGCCAGCAGCCAAGATAGCACAGATACGCAGTATTTT; CDR3: CASSQDSTDTQYF
size: few; J: TRBJ2-7; D: -; V: TRBV28; DNA: TGTGCCAGCAGTCAATCGACAGACGGTCCCTACGAGCAGTACTTC; CDR3: CASSQSTDGPYEQYF
size: -; J: TRBJ2-7; D: -; V: TRBV11-2; DNA: TGTGCCAGCAGCTCAACGCGGTGGGGTCTTGAGCAGTACTTC; CDR3: CASSSTRWGLEQYF
size: few; J: TRBJ2-3; D: -; V: TRBV7-2; DNA: TGTGCCAGCAGGTTCCGACTCGGCACAGATACGCAGTATTTT; CDR3: CASRFRLGTDTQYF
size: many; J: TRBJ2-1; D: TRBD1; V: TRBV28; DNA: TGTGCCAGCAGTTCTGAGACAGGGATATACAATGAGCAGTTCTTC; CDR3: CASSSETGIYNEQFF
size: few; J: TRBJ2-7; D: -; V: TRBV7-9; DNA: TGTGCCAGCAGCGCAACCTACGAGCAGTACTTC; CDR3: CASSATYEQYF
size: many; J: TRBJ2-1; D: TRBD2; V: TRBV7-6; DNA: TGTGCCAGCAGCTTAGAACTAGCGGGACTCAATGAGCAGTTCTTC; CDR3: CASSLELAGLNEQFF
size: few; J: TRBJ1-1; D: -; V: TRBV5-1; DNA: TGCGCCAGCAGCTTGGCGGGGCGGGTTAGCGCTGAAGCTTTCTTT; CDR3: CASSLAGRVSAEAFF
size: -; J: TRBJ2-7; D: TRBD1; V: TRBV5-4; DNA: TGTGCCAGCAGCGTCGGCCTTGGAGGACAGGGGTACGAGCAGTACTTC; CDR3: CASSVGLGGQGYEQYF
size: -; J: TRBJ2-3; D: TRBD2; V: TRBV2; DNA: TGTGCCAGCATCCCGGGACTAGCGGCCACAGATACGCAGTATTTT; CDR3: CASIPGLAATDTQYF
size: many; J: TRBJ2-5; D: TRBD2; V: TRBV6-5; DNA: TGTGCCAGCAGTTATGGGCCCGGGGGGGAGACCCAGTACTTC; CDR3: CASSYGPGGETQYF
size: -; J: TRBJ2-7; D: -; V: TRBV7-9; DNA: TGTGCCAGCAGCTCGGGACAAAACGAGCAGTACTTC; CDR3: CASSSGQNEQYF
size: many; J: TRBJ2-7; D: -; V: TRBV12-3/TRBV12-4; DNA: TGTGCCAGCAGTTTGCGGCCCAACTACGAGCAGTACTTC; CDR3: CASSLRPNYEQYF
size: few; J: TRBJ2-7; D: TRBD2; V: TRBV19; DNA: TGTGCCAGCAGTAGGGAGGGATCCTCCTACGAGCAGTACTTC; CDR3: CASSREGSSYEQYF
size: many; J: TRBJ1-1; D: -; V: TRBV7-9; DNA: TGTGCCAGCAGCACAGACGCGAACACTGAAGCTTTCTTT; CDR3: CASSTDANTEAFF
size: -; J: TRBJ2-7; D: -; V: TRBV20-1; DNA: TGCAGTGCTAGAAGCCCAAGCTCCTACGAGCAGTACTTC; CDR3: CSARSPSSYEQYF
size: many; J: TRBJ2-5; D: TRBD2; V: TRBV4-2; DNA: TGTGCCAGCAGCCAAGACCTACTAGCGGGAGGCGTGGGTGGAAAGACCCAGTACTTC; CDR3: CASSQDLLAGGVGGKTQYF
size: -; J: TRBJ2-2; D: TRBD1; V: TRBV28; DNA: TGTGCCAGCAGGCCCGGGACAGACACCGGGGAGCTGTTTTTT; CDR3: CASRPGTDTGELFF
size: few; J: TRBJ2-7; D: TRBD2; V: TRBV2; DNA: TGTGCCAGCACAAGGACTAGCGTTTCCGAGCAGTACTTC; CDR3: CASTRTSVSEQYF
size: many; J: TRBJ2-3; D: -; V: TRBV4-3; DNA: TGCGCCAGCAGCCAAGATCCGCTCAGGGGACTCTCTAGCACAGATACGCAGTATTTT; CDR3: CASSQDPLRGLSSTDTQYF
size: few; J: TRBJ2-2; D: -; V: TRBV7-6; DNA: TGTGCCAGCAGCCCACAAACTGGGGAGCTGTTTTTT; CDR3: CASSPQTGELFF
size: -; J: TRBJ2-1; D: -; V: TRBV20-1; DNA: TGCAGTGCTAGAGGGACCCCCTCCCCCGGGAATGAGCAGTTCTTC; CDR3: CSARGTPSPGNEQFF
size: -; J: TRBJ1-1; D: -; V: TRBV4-3; DNA: TGCGCCAGCAGCCAAGTTTTCGGGTTTACCCTGAACACTGAAGCTTTCTTT; CDR3: CASSQVFGFTLNTEAFF
size: -; J: TRBJ2-2; D: -; V: TRBV11-2; DNA: TGTGCCAGCAGCCGTAGGGACACCGGGGAGCTGTTTTTT; CDR3: CASSRRDTGELFF
size: many; J: TRBJ2-7; D: -; V: TRBV7-9; DNA: TGTGCCAGCAGCCCGGGACTCACCTACGAGCAGTACTTC; CDR3: CASSPGLTYEQYF
size: few; J: TRBJ2-7; D: TRBD2; V: TRBV12-3/TRBV12-4; DNA: TGTGCCAGCAGTCCAGGACTAGTGCGTGGTTACGAGCAGTACTTC; CDR3: CASSPGLVRGYEQYF
size: -; J: TRBJ2-1; D: -; V: TRBV19; DNA: TGTGCCAGTAGTATGGGGGGATACGGTGAGCAGTTCTTC; CDR3: CASSMGGYGEQFF
size: many; J: TRBJ1-3; D: -; V: TRBV28; DNA: TGTGCCAGCAGTTCACCGCTACCAGGGGCAGGGGCTGTCCCCAGCTCTGGAAACACCATATATTTT; CDR3: CASSSPLPGAGAVPSSGNTIYF
size: few; J: TRBJ2-2; D: TRBD2; V: TRBV12-3/TRBV12-4; DNA: TGTGCCAGCAGTCCCGTAGCGGGAGTGACCGGGGAGCTGTTTTTT; CDR3: CASSPVAGVTGELFF
size: -; J: TRBJ1-1; D: -; V: TRBV5-5; DNA: TGTGCCAGCATCTGGGTGCTGGACACTGAAGCTTTCTTT; CDR3: CASIWVLDTEAFF
size: many; J: TRBJ2-7; D: TRBD2; V: TRBV29-1; DNA: TGCAGCGTTGGGGGGGAGGCTAGCGGGAGTTTCGACGAGCAGTACTTC; CDR3: CSVGGEASGSFDEQYF
size: -; J: TRBJ2-7; D: -; V: TRBV29-1; DNA: TGCAGCGTCATGACAGGGACTCGTTTGGGTGAGCAGTACTTC; CDR3: CSVMTGTRLGEQYF
size: few; J: TRBJ1-2; D: TRBD1; V: TRBV2; DNA: TGTGCCAGCAGTAGGACAGGGGAAGGCTACACCTTC; CDR3: CASSRTGEGYTF
size: -; J: TRBJ1-2; D: -; V: TRBV2; DNA: TGTGCCAGCCACCAAACCGGCTATGGCTACACCTTC; CDR3: CASHQTGYGYTF
size: -; J: TRBJ1-5; D: TRBD1; V: TRBV5-5; DNA: TGTGCCAGCAGCGACAGGGGTAGCAATCAGCCCCAGCATTTT; CDR3: CASSDRGSNQPQHF
size: few; J: TRBJ1-1; D: -; V: TRBV28; DNA: TGTGCCAGCAGTTTGGGGCTTAAAGGAGCTTTCTTT; CDR3: CASSLGLKGAFF